The clone carrying this TCR beta chain was found a few times. The entry originates in a study of tumor-infiltrating lymphocytes in primary liver carcinoma. DNA and RNA were both co-extracted from approximately 20-30 mg of bulk tissue that had not been sorted. Trimming took off 4 bases at V and 2 bases at J, with 15 bases between the two ends. Germline-derived CDR1 and CDR2 are SGHVS and FNYEAQ. The length of the CDR3 is 15 residues. Total RNA (approximately 500 ng) served as template for TCR beta cDNA synthesis primed by a constant-region primer. Construction of TCR beta libraries relied on three successive nested multiplex PCR rounds employing slightly modified ARM-PCR. TRBV1-TRBV30 forward and Cbeta reverse primers drove the first two approximately 10-cycle rounds. TCRdb called the multiplex PCR reads again in MiXCR, with one record for every CDR3 protein. The sample carries approximately 40,000 distinct CDR3 sequences, about three quarters recorded once.

J is TRBJ2-7 and V is TRBV7-6; a weak D match, TRBD2 (5 bases). This TCR was sampled from a middle-aged man with primary liver carcinoma and hepatitis B virus infection. The sample comprised liver tumor tissue from sampling region 2. Subset: tumor region T2, inferior pole. CDR3 in DNA: TGTGCCAGCAGCTCGCAACAAGGGAGTACCTACGAGCAGTACTTC. Residues: CASSSQQGSTYEQYF. The whole variable domain, remainder taken from reference TRBV7-6 and TRBJ2-7, is GAGVSQSPRYKVTKRGQDVALRCDPISGHVSLYWYRQALGQGPEFLTYFNYEAQQDKSGLPNDRFSAERPEGSISTLTIQRTEQRDSAMYRCASSSQQGSTYEQYFGPGTRLTVT.